The source of this TCR beta chain is a study of control samples from healthy donors and cancer patients. The table came from immunoSEQ multiplex PCR; TCRdb's copy has only in-frame clones and leaves some out. The sample has around 150,000 clones, roughly 94% seen once; the top ten hold 8.5%. This clone was picked up one time. Germline V gene sequence: CDR1 LGHDT, CDR2 YNNKEL (reference sequence). This CDR3 is 17 amino acids long. V lost 4 bases, J lost 0 bases, and 18 bases lay in between. The sample comprised blood. The V call is TRBV3-1 (or the pseudogene TRBV3-2), the J call TRBJ1-1; D may be TRBD1 (6 bases). The TCR comes from a woman between 40 and 55 years old in good health. In nucleotides, the CDR3 is TGTGCCAGCAGCCTCGAGGATACAGGGCGGATGAACACTGAAGCTTTCTTT. It codes for CASSLEDTGRMNTEAFF.